The TCR beta chain under discussion was sequenced for a study of blood T cell repertoires in COVID-19. There are 14 residues in the CDR3. Trimming pared 6 bases from V and 1 base from J, leaving 12 bases between. Germline V gene lookup returns CDR1 WSHSY and CDR2 SAAADI. This clone was seen a single time. The participants were between roughly 18 and 89 years old and came from about two dozen US areas. In Cohort 3, a recovered donor had either two negative PCRs, clearance, or symptom resolution. TCRdb's copy holds only in-frame clones and misses some; the assay was immunoSEQ multiplex PCR. This table holds about 280,000 clones, around nine tenths found once.

This receptor was obtained from a woman aged 55-69 years who had recovered from COVID-19. The chain joins TRBV10-2 to TRBJ1-1; D perhaps matches TRBD1 (6 bases). The sequenced sample was PBMCs or T cells enriched from blood (not recorded which). CDR3 sequence (DNA): TGCGCCAGCAGGGACAGAACGTGGAACACTGAAGCTTTCTTT. Residues: CASRDRTWNTEAFF.